This T cell receptor (beta chain) was sequenced in a study of blood T cell repertoires in COVID-19. Study-wide background: Both acute and convalescent COVID-19 samples were obtained from the United States, Italy and Spain. PBMCs, B-cell-depleted T cells, or T cells provided the cDNA or gDNA that made up the material.

Germline CDR1 SEHNR, CDR2 FQNEAQ (reference sequence). V was pared by 1 base and J by 4 bases, with 18 bases between. This CDR3 contains 17 residues. Original analysis: Amplified reference gene primers provided the basis for estimating nucleated cell counts. Generated by immunoSEQ multiplex PCR, the TCRdb table keeps only in-frame clones and is missing some. From that table come the V and J calls and clone size; the DNA was used to work out D and trimming. The data show fewer than 300,000 clones, more than 70% seen once. Source material: peripheral blood. V gene TRBV7-9 combines with J gene TRBJ2-3; possibly TRBD1 for D (6 bases). This clonotype was obtained from a man older than 75 with acute or convalescent COVID-19. The CDR3 sequence is CASSLGIGAGDADTQYF. In nucleotides, the CDR3 is TGTGCCAGCAGCTTAGGAATCGGGGCAGGGGACGCAGATACGCAGTATTTT.